Shown below are 23 T cell receptor beta chains from a single sample sequenced in a study of PD-L1 blockade in urothelial cancer. Time point defined: pretreatment peripheral blood. Using immunoSEQ multiplex PCR, the repertoire was profiled, and TCRdb retains in-frame clones only, with some absent. This sample has approximately 72,000 clones, with around 88% found just once. The material was PBMCs, obtained around atezolizumab (anti-PD-L1) treatment. All receptors derive from a man aged 60 to 75 with urothelial cancer.

The chain couples TRBV5-1 to TRBJ2-5, with 9 bases lining up with TRBD2. The CDR3 has 15 amino acids. V lost 7 bases, J lost 2 bases, and 9 bases stayed unmatched. CDR1 SGHRS and CDR2 YFSETQ come from the germline V gene. The CDR3 protein is CASGVHAGGQETQYF. CDR3 nucleotides: TGCGCCAGCGGGGTCCATGCGGGGGGGCAAGAGACCCAGTACTTC.

The chain joins TRBV7-2 to TRBJ2-5; 9 bases align to TRBD1. The CDR3 is 13 residues long. Unmatched junction bases numbered 3, after V lost 5 bases and J lost 5 bases. Germline-derived CDR1 and CDR2 are SGHTA and FQGNSA. CDR3 protein: CASSRDRAETQYF. The CDR3 DNA is TGTGCCAGCAGCCGGGACAGGGCGGAGACCCAGTACTTC.

The chain recombines TRBV29-1 with TRBJ1-5; TRBD1 aligns across 10 bases. The germline V gene encodes CDR1 SQVTM and CDR2 ANQGSEA. V shed 7 bases and J 5 bases; nucleotides not matched to a gene: 5. The CDR3 contains 13 residues. The CDR3 here is CSATGGFDQPQHF. The CDR3 DNA sequence: TGCAGCGCGACAGGGGGCTTCGATCAGCCCCAGCATTTT.

The CDR3 here is CASRLAGGLDTEAFF. DNA for the CDR3: TGTGCAAGTCGCTTAGCGGGGGGGCTGGACACTGAAGCTTTCTTT. This chain connects TRBV12-2 to TRBJ1-1. TRBV12-2 is a documented pseudogene. The CDR3 length is 15 residues.

The chain uses TRBV15 and TRBJ2-5; possibly TRBD1 for D (5 bases). The CDR3 has 13 residues. Trimming left V 5 bases short and J 10 bases short, with 17 bases between. The germline V gene encodes CDR1 LNHNV and CDR2 YYDKDF (reference sequence). This CDR3 is CATSGRQGRGQYF. In nucleotides, the CDR3 is TGTGCCACCAGCGGACGGCAGGGTAGGGGCCAGTACTTC. Drawing the rest from reference TRBV15 and TRBJ2-5, the complete variable domain is DAMVIQNPRYQVTQFGKPVTLSCSQTLNHNVMYWYQQKSSQAPKLLFHYYDKDFNNEADTPDNFQSRRPNTSFCFLDIRSPGLGDTAMYLCATSGRQGRGQYFGPGTRLLVL.

The count of this clone is one. The rearrangement joins TRBV4-2 to TRBJ2-3; 11 nucleotides line up with TRBD2. Germline loops: CDR1 LGHNA, CDR2 YNFKEQ. The CDR3 totals 15 residues. After removal of 1 base from V and 5 bases from J, the junction contained 2 bases not matched to a gene. CDR3: CASSQATSGVDTQYF. In DNA form, the CDR3 reads TGTGCCAGCAGCCAAGCGACTAGCGGGGTAGATACGCAGTATTTT.

The rearrangement uses TRBV2 and TRBJ2-7; tentatively, D is TRBD2 (6 bases). Germline CDR1 is SNHLY and CDR2 is FYNNEI. The CDR3 contains 12 residues. With 7 bases removed from V and 3 bases from J, the gap between germline ends came to 10 bases. In DNA, the CDR3 is TGTGCCAGCATAGGAGGGAGCTACGAGCAGTACTTC. Residues: CASIGGSYEQYF.

This clone was counted only a few times. The V and J genes are TRBV7-6 and TRBJ1-6, with TRBD1 as a possible D gene (5 bases). V was pared by 10 bases and J by 8 bases, with 12 bases between. The CDR3 spans 12 residues. The germline V gene encodes CDR1 SGHVS and CDR2 FNYEAQ. The CDR3 sequence: CATSGFDSPLHF. Here the CDR3 DNA reads TGTGCCACCTCAGGGTTCGATTCACCCCTCCACTTT.

The chain uses TRBV29-1 and TRBJ2-1; 8 nucleotides match TRBD1. Trimming cost V 4 bases and J 12 bases; bases outside gene matches: 11. Germline assignment: CDR1 SQVTM and CDR2 ANQGSEA. The CDR3 sequence is 13 residues long. Written as DNA, the CDR3 is TGCAGCGTTGCGGAGACAGGGGATTTTACGCAGTTCTTC. It specifies CSVAETGDFTQFF.

This chain uses TRBV5-8 with TRBJ1-1; possible D gene TRBD1, 6 bases. With 0 bases removed from V and 3 bases from J, the gap between germline ends came to 9 bases. The CDR3 runs 14 residues. From germline, CDR1 is SGHTS and CDR2 YDEGEE. The CDR3 DNA reads as TGTGCCAGCAGCTTGGTTGGGGGCGACACTGAAGCTTTCTTT. This gives the protein CASSLVGGDTEAFF.

The CDR3 is CASTPRGGNQPQHF. The CDR3 nucleotides read TGTGCCAGTACCCCCCGGGGTGGCAATCAGCCCCAGCATTTT. The chain couples TRBV19 to TRBJ1-5; D is undetermined. Per the germline V gene, CDR1 is LNHDA and CDR2 is SQIVND (reference sequence). V was clipped by 7 bases and J by 2 bases, with 12 bases between them. The CDR3 totals 14 residues. Variable domain in full (rest from reference TRBV19 and TRBJ1-5): DGGITQSPKYLFRKEGQNVTLSCEQNLNHDAMYWYRQDPGQGLRLIYYSQIVNDFQKGDIAEGYSVSREKKESFPLTVTSAQKNPTAFYLCASTPRGGNQPQHFGDGTRLSIL.

This sequence joins TRBV10-3 and TRBJ1-5; possible D gene TRBD1, 5 bases. Trimming pared 6 bases from V and 6 bases from J, leaving 24 bases between. CDR3 length: 17 residues. Germline V gene sequence: CDR1 ENHRY, CDR2 SYGVKD. As DNA, the CDR3 is TGTGCCATCAGAAGGGGCCAAGGGCCGACCCAGATTCAGCCCCAGCATTTT. Translation gives CAIRRGQGPTQIQPQHF.

The gene calls are TRBV11-3 and TRBJ1-1; 12 positions match TRBD1. The V gene's germline CDR1 is SGHNT and CDR2 YENEEA. The CDR3 totals 17 residues. J was trimmed by 4 bases and V by 3 bases; bases with no gene match: 9. CDR3 residues: CASSFGTGGFRSTEAFF. The DNA of the CDR3 is TGTGCCAGCAGCTTTGGGACAGGGGGCTTTCGGAGCACTGAAGCTTTCTTT.

V usage is TRBV4-1 and J usage is TRBJ1-3, with a tentative D call TRBD1 (5 bases). The V and J ends lost 1 base and 0 bases respectively, with 13 bases between them. Looked up from germline, CDR1 is MGHRA and CDR2 is YSYEKL. The CDR3 has 17 residues. The CDR3 DNA is TGCGCCAGCAGCCAAGTTCTCCGACAGTTCTCTGGAAACACCATATATTTT. Translation: CASSQVLRQFSGNTIYF.

This clone was observed a handful of times. V is TRBV27 and J is TRBJ2-1, with 9 nucleotides matching TRBD2. The V gene's germline CDR1 is MNHEY and CDR2 SMNVEV (reference sequence). This CDR3 comprises 15 residues. Trimming took 1 base from V and 9 from J; bases not matched to a gene: 7. The CDR3 reads CASSLFSGGNGEQFF. CDR3 in DNA: TGTGCCAGCAGTTTATTTAGCGGGGGTAATGGTGAGCAGTTCTTC.

The chain combines TRBV19 with TRBJ2-5; 8 nucleotides line up with TRBD1. In germline, CDR1 is LNHDA, CDR2 SQIVND (reference sequence). This CDR3 comprises 13 residues. The ends lost 7 bases at V and 2 bases at J; junction bases unmatched: 3. CDR3 sequence reads: CASNRGLQETQYF. The CDR3 bases are TGTGCCAGTAACAGGGGGTTGCAAGAGACCCAGTACTTC. Together with reference TRBV19 and TRBJ2-5, the CDR3 gives the full variable domain: DGGITQSPKYLFRKEGQNVTLSCEQNLNHDAMYWYRQDPGQGLRLIYYSQIVNDFQKGDIAEGYSVSREKKESFPLTVTSAQKNPTAFYLCASNRGLQETQYFGPGTRLLVL.

A word on this clone: The CDR3 carries no conserved terminal phenylalanine or tryptophan, so it likely arises from a read error. The limits of the CDR3 on the DNA are not certain, so only TCRdb's listed CDR3 is given. The chain recombines TRBV6-1 with TRBJ1-1; the table names TRBD1, a call not compared with the DNA. The CDR3 spans 12 residues, counting both ends. Per the germline V gene, CDR1 is MNHNS and CDR2 is SASEGT. CDR3 in amino acids: CASSEAWDRQGL.

The chain uses TRBV6-1 and TRBJ1-4; 7 positions agree with TRBD1. The J segment lost 7 bases and the V segment lost 5 bases, leaving 7 bases of the junction unmatched. The V gene's germline CDR1 is MNHNS and CDR2 SASEGT. The length of the CDR3 is 14 residues. CDR3 DNA sequence: TGTGCCAGCAGTTCGGTTACAGGGGCTGAAAAACTGTTTTTT. Protein product: CASSSVTGAEKLFF.

The rearrangement links TRBV9 to TRBJ2-7; TRBD2 matches 9 bases. The CDR3 length is 16 residues. After removal of 0 bases from V and 2 bases from J, the junction contained 6 bases not matched to a gene. From germline, CDR1 is SGDLS and CDR2 YYNGEE. CDR3 in amino acids: CASSVGQRGATYEQYF. CDR3 DNA sequence: TGTGCCAGCAGCGTAGGCCAGCGGGGGGCCACCTACGAGCAGTACTTC.

The gene calls are TRBV29-1 and TRBJ1-2; 8 positions match TRBD1. Unmatched junction bases numbered 7, after V lost 4 bases and J lost 6 bases. This CDR3 comprises 13 residues. Germline V gene lookup returns CDR1 SQVTM and CDR2 ANQGSEA. CDR3 amino acids: CSVGGTGFNGYTF. In nucleotides, the CDR3 is TGCAGCGTTGGCGGGACAGGCTTTAATGGCTACACCTTC.

The CDR3 region has the DNA TGTGCCAGTAGTAAAACAGGGATGGGAGACTATGGCTACACCTTC. Translation gives CASSKTGMGDYGYTF. The genes are TRBV19 and TRBJ1-2; the D gene is possibly TRBD1 (6 bases). This CDR3 region has 15 residues. Looked up from germline, CDR1 is LNHDA and CDR2 is SQIVND (reference sequence). The V end lost 4 bases, the J end lost 3 bases, and 15 bases lay between the germline ends.

The chain uses TRBV6-6 and TRBJ2-1; 8 positions agree with TRBD1. From germline, CDR1 is MNHNY and CDR2 SVGAGI (reference sequence). The trim removed 2 bases at V and 6 bases at J, leaving 9 bases unmatched. CDR3 size: 16 residues. CDR3 nucleotide sequence: TGTGCCAGCAGTTACACCGGACAGGGTATGGGCAATGAGCAGTTCTTC. Translating it yields CASSYTGQGMGNEQFF.

The chain recombines TRBV5-4 with TRBJ1-1; a possible D gene is TRBD1 (5 bases). V was shortened by 1 base and J by 2 bases, with 9 bases between the two germline ends. Looked up from germline, CDR1 is SGHNT and CDR2 is YYREEE (reference sequence). The CDR3 length is 14 residues. The CDR3 region has the DNA TGTGCCAGCAGCTTGATCACAGGTAACACTGAAGCTTTCTTT. The encoded protein is CASSLITGNTEAFF. Together with reference TRBV5-4 and TRBJ1-1, the CDR3 gives the full variable domain: ETGVTQSPTHLIKTRGQQVTLRCSSQSGHNTVSWYQQALGQGPQFIFQYYREEENGRGNFPPRFSGLQFPNYSSELNVNALELDDSALYLCASSLITGNTEAFFGQGTRLTVV.